Presented here are 12 T cell receptor beta chains from one specimen sequenced in a study of blood T cell repertoires in COVID-19. Profiled with immunoSEQ multiplex PCR; TCRdb holds only in-frame clones, not every one. In the table there are about 250,000 clones, almost 85% of which are singletons. The specimen sequenced was peripheral blood. The receptors originated from a man over 45 with active or convalescent COVID-19.

The rearrangement links TRBV29-1 to TRBJ1-1; 7 bases match TRBD1. This CDR3 has 18 residues. V shed 0 bases and J 0 bases; nucleotides not matched to a gene: 13. The germline V gene has CDR1 SQVTM and CDR2 ANQGSEA. The CDR3 nucleotides read TGCAGCGTTGAAGATGGGGGACAGTTTTGGTCAATGAACACTGAAGCTTTCTTT. This encodes CSVEDGGQFWSMNTEAFF.

This clone occurred once. V usage is TRBV19 and J usage is TRBJ1-2; D is ambiguous. The CDR3 contains 14 residues. V was trimmed by 3 bases and J by 2 bases, leaving 10 bases between them. Germline V gives CDR1 LNHDA, CDR2 SQIVND (reference sequence). The CDR3 is CASSIPGSNYGYTF. The CDR3 nucleotides read TGTGCCAGTAGTATCCCAGGTTCGAACTATGGCTACACCTTC.

This chain connects TRBV14 to TRBJ2-2; possible D gene TRBD2, 6 bases. Trimming cost V 1 base and J 5 bases, with 17 bases left between them. The germline V gene has CDR1 SGHDN and CDR2 FVKESK. The CDR3 length is 17 residues. This chain's CDR3 is CASSQGPRWAGTGELFF. The CDR3 DNA sequence: TGTGCCAGCAGCCAAGGTCCCCGTTGGGCGGGAACCGGGGAGCTGTTTTTT.

This clone was seen repeatedly, ten times or more. The V and J genes are TRBV7-6 and TRBJ2-3; TRBD2 agrees at 7 bases. This CDR3 comprises 16 residues. Trimming took 4 bases from V and 3 from J; bases not matched to a gene: 10. CDR1 is SGHVS, CDR2 FNYEAQ, per germline. The CDR3: CASSSLSGMVTDTQYF. DNA for the CDR3: TGTGCCAGCAGCTCCCTAAGCGGGATGGTAACAGATACGCAGTATTTT.

The CDR3 DNA is TGTGCCAGCAGCTATATCGACAATGAGCAGTTCTTC. It is translated as CASSYIDNEQFF. The V gene is TRBV7-8, the J gene TRBJ2-1; the D is unclear. V was cut by 4 bases and J by 5 bases, with 6 bases left in between. CDR1 and CDR2 from the germline V gene are SGHVS and FQNEAQ. CDR3 size: 12 residues.

The rearrangement joins TRBV7-5 to TRBJ2-1; the table's TRBD2 call for D was not verified on the DNA. TRBV7-5 represents a pseudogene. This CDR3 is 14 amino acids long. The CDR3 nucleotides read TGTGTCAGAAGCTTGCCGGGAGCCTACAATGAGCAGTTCTTC. This codes for CVRSLPGAYNEQFF.

This chain links TRBV9 with TRBJ2-1; D might be TRBD1 (5 bases). The germline V gene encodes CDR1 SGDLS and CDR2 YYNGEE. Trimming cost V 0 bases and J 9 bases, with 10 bases left between them. This CDR3 is built from 13 residues. CDR3 residues: CASSVEARGEQFF. CDR3 coding DNA: TGTGCCAGCAGCGTAGAGGCTAGGGGTGAGCAGTTCTTC.

In its sample, this clone was seen once. The chain is built from TRBV20-1 and TRBJ2-5; D uncertain. This CDR3 comprises 11 residues. V was cut by 1 base and J by 5 bases, with 5 bases left in between. Germline CDR1 is DFQATT and CDR2 is SNEGSKA (reference sequence). Here the CDR3 DNA reads TGCAGTGCTAGAGTATTCGAGACCCAGTACTTC. Encoded protein: CSARVFETQYF.

The chain employs TRBV2 and TRBJ2-3; tentatively, D is TRBD2 (5 bases). CDR1 is SNHLY, CDR2 FYNNEI, per germline. V lost 4 bases to trimming and J lost 0 bases, with 11 bases between them. The CDR3 length is 15 residues. The CDR3: CASSASGLSTDTQYF. Here the CDR3 DNA reads TGTGCCAGCAGTGCAAGCGGACTGAGCACAGATACGCAGTATTTT.

The CDR3: CASSPRLGEGEQFF. CDR3 bases: TGTGCCAGCTCACCGCGCTTGGGGGAGGGTGAGCAGTTCTTC. The rearrangement joins TRBV7-8 to TRBJ2-1, with 7 bases that match TRBD2. Losses at the gene ends were 8 bases for V and 9 bases for J; bases not matched to a gene: 13. Germline V gives CDR1 SGHVS, CDR2 FQNEAQ. The CDR3 is 14 residues long.

This chain joins TRBV5-1 and TRBJ2-3; TRBD2 might be the D (5 bases). Germline CDR1 SGHRS, CDR2 YFSETQ. V was cut by 0 bases and J by 8 bases, with 25 bases left in between. The CDR3 is made up of 18 amino acids. The CDR3 reads CASSLASERGGSRGTQYF. In DNA, the CDR3 is TGCGCCAGCAGCTTGGCCAGCGAACGTGGTGGTTCCCGGGGTACGCAGTATTTT. The complete variable domain, with remaining parts taken from reference TRBV5-1 and TRBJ2-3, reads KAGVTQTPRYLIKTRGQQVTLSCSPISGHRSVSWYQQTPGQGLQFLFEYFSETQRNKGNFPGRFSGRQFSNSRSEMNVSTLELGDSALYLCASSLASERGGSRGTQYFGPGTRLTVL.

Concerning this clone itself: The junction does not match germline at one end; this may be a read error. This rearrangement joins TRBV5-3 to TRBJ2-1; 7 bases match TRBD1. TRBV5-3 is treated as an ORF (open reading frame) with a function not yet certain. The CDR3 sequence is 19 residues long. The CDR3 sequence: CVRSLKGQWFPPWGDEQFF. CDR3 in DNA: TGTGTCAGAAGCCTTAAGGGACAGTGGTTTCCCCCTTGGGGAGATGAGCAGTTCTTC.